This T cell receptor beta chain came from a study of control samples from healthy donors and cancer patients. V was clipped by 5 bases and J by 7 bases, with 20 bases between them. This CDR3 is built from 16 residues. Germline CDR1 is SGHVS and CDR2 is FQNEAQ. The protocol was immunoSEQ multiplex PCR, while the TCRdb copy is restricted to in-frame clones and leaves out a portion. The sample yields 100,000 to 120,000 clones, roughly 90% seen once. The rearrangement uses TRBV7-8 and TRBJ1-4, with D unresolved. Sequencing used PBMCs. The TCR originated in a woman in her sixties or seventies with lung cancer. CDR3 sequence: CASSPRTGGFSEKLFF. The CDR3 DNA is TGTGCCAGCAGCCCACGTACGGGAGGTTTTAGTGAAAAACTGTTTTTT.